These 27 T cell receptor beta chains originate from one sample sequenced in a study of naive and memory T cell subsets. Both TRBC1 and TRBC2 were covered by a beta constant-region primer of two equimolar oligonucleotides. TCRdb independently ran MiXCR on the UMI-ligation and nested PCR reads; one entry per CDR3 protein. This sample has approximately 140,000 distinct CDR3 sequences, with about a sixth found just once. Specimen: naive CD4+ T cells from blood. Receptor source: a human donor in good health.

This clonotype was detected only a few times. The chain carries TRBV19 and TRBJ2-1; D perhaps matches TRBD1 (6 bases). Germline values: CDR1 LNHDA, CDR2 SQIVND (reference sequence). V lost 4 bases to trimming and J lost 6 bases, with 16 bases between them. The CDR3 is 15 amino acids. The CDR3 sequence is CASSTRGGSSNEQFF. The DNA for the CDR3 is TGTGCCAGTAGTACACGAGGGGGTAGCAGCAATGAGCAGTTCTTC.

The rearrangement uses TRBV7-2 and TRBJ2-4; D remains unclear. The CDR3 is 15 amino acids. Germline V lookup: CDR1 SGHTA, CDR2 FQGNSA. The V end lost 5 bases, the J end lost 3 bases, and 14 bases lay between the germline ends. The CDR3 DNA sequence: TGTGCCAGCAGCGGACGTGTAACAGTCAAAAACATTCAGTACTTC. It specifies CASSGRVTVKNIQYF.

This clonotype was detected a few times. The chain uses TRBV2 and TRBJ1-6; the D gene is possibly TRBD1 (5 bases). The V end lost 2 bases, the J end lost 0 bases, and 11 bases lay between the germline ends. The CDR3 runs to 17 residues. Germline assignment: CDR1 SNHLY and CDR2 FYNNEI. CDR3 amino acids: CASSELGHSSYNSPLHF. The CDR3 DNA follows: TGTGCCAGCAGTGAATTAGGACACAGCTCCTATAATTCACCCCTCCACTTT.

The V call is TRBV20-1, the J call TRBJ2-7, with a tentative D call TRBD1 (6 bases). The CDR3 covers 13 residues. Germline V gene sequence: CDR1 DFQATT, CDR2 SNEGSKA (reference sequence). V shed 1 base and J shed 4 bases, with 11 bases lying between them. Here the CDR3 DNA reads TGCAGTGCTAGAGCGCCAGGGGTTTACGAGCAGTACTTC. Its translation is CSARAPGVYEQYF.

V and J are TRBV12-3 or TRBV12-4 and TRBJ2-6, with D possibly TRBD1 on 5 matching bases. Trimming pared 6 bases from V and 2 bases from J, leaving 14 bases between. The CDR3 consists of 16 residues. The chain's CDR3 is CASSPSGFAGANVLTF. The CDR3 DNA follows: TGTGCCAGCAGCCCTTCAGGGTTCGCTGGGGCCAACGTCCTGACTTTC.

This clonotype was seen more than once but under ten times. The rearrangement joins TRBV20-1 to TRBJ1-1; D remains ambiguous. The CDR3 spans 12 residues. V lost 3 bases, J lost 1 base, and 6 bases lay in between. Germline V gene data show CDR1 as DFQATT and CDR2 as SNEGSKA (reference sequence). CDR3 protein: CSARKGNTEAFF. DNA for the CDR3: TGCAGTGCTAGGAAAGGGAACACTGAAGCTTTCTTT.

This clonotype was recorded at least ten times. The rearrangement links TRBV11-2 to TRBJ2-3; 7 positions agree with TRBD2. J was trimmed by 2 bases and V by 5 bases; bases with no gene match: 7. The CDR3 loop spans 15 amino acids. The germline V gene has CDR1 SGHAT and CDR2 FQNNGV. The CDR3 region is CASSNRDYYTDTQYF. CDR3 bases: TGTGCCAGCAGCAACCGGGACTACTACACAGATACGCAGTATTTT.

This clonotype occurred a few times. This chain connects TRBV18 to TRBJ2-7; TRBD2 is a possible D gene (6 bases). The germline V gene has CDR1 KGHSH and CDR2 LQKENI. Deletions cut 2 bases from V and 7 bases from J, with 15 bases between. This CDR3 is 14 amino acids long. CDR3 DNA sequence: TGTGCCAGCTCACCAGCTGGACTGGCGGGAGAGCAGTACTTC. Amino acids: CASSPAGLAGEQYF. Complete variable domain (other parts from reference TRBV18 and TRBJ2-7): NAGVMQNPRHLVRRRGQEARLRCSPMKGHSHVYWYRQLPEEGLKFMVYLQKENIIDESGMPKERFSAEFPKEGPSILRIQQVVRGDSAAYFCASSPAGLAGEQYFGPGTRLTVT.

The chain carries TRBV30 and TRBJ2-6; the match to TRBD1 covers 7 bases. The V segment lost 1 base and the J segment 4 bases; nucleotides outside the gene matches: 4. The length of the CDR3 is 15 residues. Germline V gives CDR1 GTSNPN, CDR2 SVGIG (reference sequence). Here the CDR3 reads CAWSGQGAGANVLTF. The DNA of the CDR3 is TGTGCCTGGAGTGGACAGGGTGCCGGGGCCAACGTCCTGACTTTC.

This chain uses TRBV5-1 with TRBJ1-5, with 9 bases that match TRBD1. This CDR3 has 15 amino acids. The V segment lost 1 base and the J segment 4 bases; nucleotides outside the gene matches: 3. Per the germline V gene, CDR1 is SGHRS and CDR2 is YFSETQ. The CDR3 spells CASSLTGGANQPQHF. Here the CDR3 DNA reads TGCGCCAGCAGCTTGACAGGGGGCGCGAATCAGCCCCAGCATTTT.

Only a few counts were recorded for this clonotype. This chain joins TRBV30 and TRBJ2-1, with 12 nucleotides matching TRBD2. The CDR3 is 13 residues long. Germline V gene data show CDR1 as GTSNPN and CDR2 as SVGIG (reference sequence). The V and J ends lost 5 bases and 8 bases, in that order; junction bases with no gene match: 4. DNA of the CDR3: TGTGCCTGGCAACTAGCGGGAGGCCATGAGCAGTTCTTC. Encoded protein: CAWQLAGGHEQFF.

This clonotype was counted a few times. The genes are TRBV20-1 and TRBJ2-7; 7 bases line up with TRBD1. Germline V gives CDR1 DFQATT, CDR2 SNEGSKA (reference sequence). Germline trimming cut 3 bases from V and 7 bases from J; bases unmatched to any gene: 9. The CDR3 is made up of 13 amino acids. CDR3 DNA sequence: TGCAGTGCTAGGACAGGGAGCATTTCTGAGCAGTACTTC. Translation gives CSARTGSISEQYF.

The chain is built from TRBV20-1 and TRBJ1-5, with TRBD1 matching over 9 bases. The CDR3 has 17 amino acids. CDR1 and CDR2 (germline): DFQATT, SNEGSKA (reference sequence). Trimming removed 2 bases from V and 6 bases from J; junction bases left unmatched: 14. CDR3 in DNA: TGCAGTGCTAGATCCGCCGGGGACAGGGAATCGGTTCAGCCCCAGCATTTT. As protein: CSARSAGDRESVQPQHF.

This rearrangement joins TRBV9 to TRBJ2-3, with 7 bases aligning to TRBD1. The germline CDR1 and CDR2 sequences are SGDLS and YYNGEE. Unmatched junction bases numbered 13, after V lost 0 bases and J lost 6 bases. The CDR3 extends over 17 amino acids. CDR3 DNA: TGTGCCAGCAGCGTAGCGTTGTGGGACAGTGGGCCGGATACGCAGTATTTT. Encoded protein: CASSVALWDSGPDTQYF.

The gene calls are TRBV6-2 or TRBV6-3 and TRBJ2-2; no firm D call. V lost 7 bases to trimming and J lost 8 bases, with 14 bases between them. Germline-derived CDR1 and CDR2 are MNHEY and SVGEGT. This CDR3 contains 13 residues. CDR3 region: CASTQVSGGELFF. For the CDR3, the DNA is TGTGCCAGCACCCAAGTCTCCGGGGGGGAGCTGTTTTTT.

The chain has TRBV7-2 and TRBJ1-1; D call uncertain. The V gene lost 5 bases and the J gene lost 8 bases, with 9 bases spanning the gap. This CDR3 contains 11 residues. Germline lookup yields CDR1 SGHTA and CDR2 FQGNSA. The CDR3 DNA sequence: TGTGCCAGCAGCCAACAAGGCGAAGCTTTCTTT. Translating it yields CASSQQGEAFF. Full variable domain (missing parts from reference TRBV7-2 and TRBJ1-1): GAGVSQSPSNKVTEKGKDVELRCDPISGHTALYWYRQSLGQGLEFLIYFQGNSAPDKSGLPSDRFSAERTGGSVSTLTIQRTQQEDSAVYLCASSQQGEAFFGQGTRLTVV.

This clonotype was observed a handful of times. The chain is built from TRBV18 and TRBJ2-1; a possible D gene is TRBD2 (5 bases). Between the trimmed V and J ends, which lost 3 bases and 3 bases, there was a span of 12 bases. This CDR3 is built from 15 residues. Germline lookup yields CDR1 KGHSH and CDR2 LQKENI. CDR3 nucleotides: TGTGCCAGCTCACCCGACGGGGTTTACTACAATGAGCAGTTCTTC. Protein: CASSPDGVYYNEQFF.

The V call is TRBV5-4, the J call TRBJ1-3, with 7 bases lining up with TRBD1. The trim removed 4 bases at V and 3 bases at J, leaving 4 bases unmatched. The CDR3 contains 14 residues. The germline gives CDR1 SGHNT, CDR2 YYREEE (reference sequence). CDR3 nucleotides: TGTGCCAGCAGCATGGGACAGCTTGGAAACACCATATATTTT. As protein: CASSMGQLGNTIYF.

This clonotype was counted between two and nine times. The chain employs TRBV21-1 and TRBJ2-7; no DNA check was done on the table's D call, TRBD2. TRBV21-1 is described as a pseudogene. The CDR3 consists of 15 residues. The CDR3 loop reads CASSLSGRPSHEQYF. The CDR3 nucleotides read TGTGCCAGCAGCCTTAGCGGGAGGCCCTCCCACGAGCAGTACTTC.

About this clonotype itself: One end of the junction fails to match germline, which may point to a read error. This chain uses TRBV6-4 with TRBJ2-1; TRBD2 is a possible D gene (6 bases). The CDR3 runs 16 residues. CDR1 is MRHNA and CDR2 is SNTAGT in the germline V gene. Written as DNA, the CDR3 is TGTGCCAACAGTGACAGTTCGGCTAGCGTCTACAATGAGCAGTTCTTC. This gives the protein CANSDSSASVYNEQFF.

This clonotype was picked up many times. CDR3 sequence reads: CSVEGWGEGPFRNEQFF. The CDR3 bases are TGCAGCGTTGAGGGCTGGGGGGAGGGCCCCTTCCGCAATGAGCAGTTCTTC. V usage is TRBV29-1 and J usage is TRBJ2-1; 7 bases map to TRBD2. V shed 3 bases, J shed 6 bases, and the junction held 17 bases outside the gene matches. Per the germline V gene, CDR1 is SQVTM and CDR2 is ANQGSEA. CDR3 length: 17 residues.

The chain recombines TRBV15 with TRBJ2-1, with D unresolved. The ends were cut back, 9 bases at V and 5 bases at J, with 17 bases in the middle. Germline CDR1 LNHNV, CDR2 YYDKDF (reference sequence). This CDR3 has 14 residues. The CDR3 sequence is CATGSSPRDNEQFF. CDR3 sequence (DNA): TGTGCCACGGGCAGCTCCCCTCGGGACAATGAGCAGTTCTTC.

This chain joins TRBV20-1 and TRBJ1-5; D is unclear. Germline CDR1 is DFQATT and CDR2 is SNEGSKA (reference sequence). Deletions cut 0 bases from V and 0 bases from J, with 9 bases between. The CDR3 is 15 amino acids. Here the CDR3 reads CSARDSVYSNQPQHF. CDR3 coding DNA: TGCAGTGCTAGAGATTCCGTTTATAGCAATCAGCCCCAGCATTTT.

This chain's CDR3 is CASSARRTGTSGRTDTQYF. The DNA for the CDR3 is TGTGCCAGCAGCGCAAGACGAACCGGGACTAGCGGACGCACAGATACGCAGTATTTT. This chain connects TRBV5-6 to TRBJ2-3, with 11 bases fitting TRBD2. The CDR3 has 19 residues. Germline-derived CDR1 and CDR2 are SGHDT and YYEEEE. The V segment lost 4 bases and the J segment 1 base; nucleotides outside the gene matches: 14.

The J gene is TRBJ2-1, the V gene TRBV7-3; perhaps TRBD1 as D (5 bases). Germline CDR1 reads SGHTA; CDR2 reads FQGTGA. The CDR3 covers 13 residues. V lost 2 bases to trimming and J lost 8 bases, with 10 bases between them. CDR3 sequence (DNA): TGTGCCAGCAGCTTAGGACAAACGGATGAGCAGTTCTTC. Translation gives CASSLGQTDEQFF.

This clonotype was seen only once. The chain joins TRBV28 to TRBJ2-7; D remains unclear. The V gene lost 3 bases and the J gene lost 0 bases, with 12 bases spanning the gap. The germline CDR1 and CDR2 sequences are MDHEN and SYDVKM. The length of the CDR3 is 15 residues. CDR3 coding DNA: TGTGCCAGCAGTTTCGGAGACCTGAGCTCCTACGAGCAGTACTTC. This gives the protein CASSFGDLSSYEQYF.

This clonotype was detected a few times. The rearrangement joins TRBV5-1 to TRBJ2-7, with D possibly TRBD2 on 6 matching bases. V lost 0 bases to trimming and J lost 7 bases, with 17 bases between them. The CDR3 runs to 15 residues. Germline CDR1 and CDR2: SGHRS and YFSETQ. The CDR3 loop is CASSLDTPDRGEQYF. In nucleotides, the CDR3 is TGCGCCAGCAGCTTGGACACCCCTGATCGGGGGGAGCAGTACTTC.